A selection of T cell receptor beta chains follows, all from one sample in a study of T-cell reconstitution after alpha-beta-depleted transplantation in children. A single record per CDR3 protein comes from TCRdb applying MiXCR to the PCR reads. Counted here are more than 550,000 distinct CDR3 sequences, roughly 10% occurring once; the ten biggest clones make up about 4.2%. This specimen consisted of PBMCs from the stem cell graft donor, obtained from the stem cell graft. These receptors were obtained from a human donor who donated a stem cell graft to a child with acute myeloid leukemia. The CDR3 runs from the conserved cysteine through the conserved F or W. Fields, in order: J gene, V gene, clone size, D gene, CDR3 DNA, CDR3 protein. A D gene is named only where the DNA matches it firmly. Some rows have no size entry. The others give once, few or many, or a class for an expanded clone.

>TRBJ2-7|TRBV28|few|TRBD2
TGTGCCAGCAGTTCCATGACTAGCGGTCCCCCCTACGAGCAGTACTTC
CASSSMTSGPPYEQYF
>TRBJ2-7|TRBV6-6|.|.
TGTGCCACCACCGGGACACCCTCCTACGAGCAGTACTTC
CATTGTPSYEQYF
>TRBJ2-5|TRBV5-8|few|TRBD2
TGTGCCAGCAGCTTTAGCGGGAGCGATGAAGAGACCCAGTACTTC
CASSFSGSDEETQYF
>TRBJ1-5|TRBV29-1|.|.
TGCAGCGTTTTATTAGCAGGGAATCAGCCCCAGCATTTT
CSVLLAGNQPQHF
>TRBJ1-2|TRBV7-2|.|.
TGTGCCAGCAGCTTAGAAAGGGACAATCATCGCGGCTACACCTTC
CASSLERDNHRGYTF
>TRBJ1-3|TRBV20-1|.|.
TGCAGTGCTAGAGATGGAGCAGGAGGAAACACCATATATTTT
CSARDGAGGNTIYF
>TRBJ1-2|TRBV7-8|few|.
TGTGCCAGCAGCTGGAGGGGCGGCTATGGCTACACCTTC
CASSWRGGYGYTF
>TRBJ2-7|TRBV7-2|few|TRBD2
TGTGCCAGCAGCTTGGAGCGGGACTACGAGCAGTACTTC
CASSLERDYEQYF
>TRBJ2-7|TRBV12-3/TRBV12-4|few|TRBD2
TGTGCCAGCAGTTTCGAGGGAGGGTCCTACGAGCAGTACTTC
CASSFEGGSYEQYF
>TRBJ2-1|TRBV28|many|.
TGTGCCAGCAGCTACATCGGAGAGCAGTTCTTC
CASSYIGEQFF
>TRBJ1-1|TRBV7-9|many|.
TGTGCCAGCAGCTCACAGGGTACTGAAGCTTTCTTT
CASSSQGTEAFF
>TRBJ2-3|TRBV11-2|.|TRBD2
TGTGCCAGCAGCTCCCTAACTAGCGGGAGTTGGAGGACAGATACGCAGTATTTT
CASSSLTSGSWRTDTQYF
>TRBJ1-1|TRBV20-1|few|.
TGCAGTGCTCCACTTCAGGAGGGGCTTGAAGCTTTCTTT
CSAPLQEGLEAFF
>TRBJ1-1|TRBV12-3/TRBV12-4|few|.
TGTGCCAGCAGTTTAAGGGACATCGGCCGTACTGAAGCTTTCTTT
CASSLRDIGRTEAFF
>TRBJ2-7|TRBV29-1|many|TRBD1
TGCAGCGTTTCCAAACGGGGACAGGTGACCTACGAGCAGTACTTC
CSVSKRGQVTYEQYF
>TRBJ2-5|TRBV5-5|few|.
TGTGCCAGCAGCCGAATCACGCAGGGGCAAGAGACCCAGTACTTC
CASSRITQGQETQYF
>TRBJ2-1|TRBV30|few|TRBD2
TGTGCCTGGAATGAAGGACTAGCGGGAGGAGATGAGCAGTTCTTC
CAWNEGLAGGDEQFF
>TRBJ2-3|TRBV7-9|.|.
TGTGCCAGCAGCTCCCCAGTTACTAGCACAGATACGCAGTATTTT
CASSSPVTSTDTQYF
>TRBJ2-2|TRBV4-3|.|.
TGCGCCAGCAGCCAAGAAGGTAGTGCAGGGCGTACCGGGGAGCTGTTTTTT
CASSQEGSAGRTGELFF
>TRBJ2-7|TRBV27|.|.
TGTGCCAGCAGTTTATCCAGGGGGACTGAACCCTACGAGCAGTACTTC
CASSLSRGTEPYEQYF
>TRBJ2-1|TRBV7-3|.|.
TGTGCCAGCAGCCCCCCCGGCGTAAAAGCAATTGAGCAGTTCTTC
CASSPPGVKAIEQFF
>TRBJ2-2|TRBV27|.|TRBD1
TGTGCCAGCAGTGTCACAGGGGCCGTGAACACCGGGGAGCTGTTTTTT
CASSVTGAVNTGELFF
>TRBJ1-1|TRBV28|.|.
TGTGCCAGCAGTTTAAACAGGCCTGAAGCTTTCTTT
CASSLNRPEAFF
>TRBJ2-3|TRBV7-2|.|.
TGTGCCAGCAGCCCGCGGTCGCTCACAGATACGCAGTATTTT
CASSPRSLTDTQYF
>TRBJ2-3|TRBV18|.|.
TGTGCCAGCTCACCATCGGGGGATCGCACAGATACGCAGTATTTT
CASSPSGDRTDTQYF
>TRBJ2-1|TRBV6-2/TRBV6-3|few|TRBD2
TGTGCCAGCAGTTACAGGGCTAGCGGGAGAAACTACAATGAGCAGTTCTTC
CASSYRASGRNYNEQFF
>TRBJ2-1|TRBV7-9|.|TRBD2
TGTGCCAGCAGCTTATCCCCGATGGGAGGGAACAATGAGCAGTTCTTC
CASSLSPMGGNNEQFF
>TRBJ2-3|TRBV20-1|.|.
TGCAGTGCTAGAGATCTAAGCATCCAACACACAGATACGCAGTATTTT
CSARDLSIQHTDTQYF
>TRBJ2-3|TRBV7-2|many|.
TGTGCCAGCAGCCGATTACCGGGGCCAGATACGCAGTATTTT
CASSRLPGPDTQYF
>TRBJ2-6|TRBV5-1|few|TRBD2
TGCGCCAGCAGGAAGGGACTAGCGACCTCTGGGGCCAACGTCCTGACTTTC
CASRKGLATSGANVLTF
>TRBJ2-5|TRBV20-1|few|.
TGCAGTGCTTCTGCGAACTACGGGGAGACCCAGTACTTC
CSASANYGETQYF
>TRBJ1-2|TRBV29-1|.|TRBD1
TGCAGCGTTTCAGGGGGACGAGGCTACACCTTC
CSVSGGRGYTF
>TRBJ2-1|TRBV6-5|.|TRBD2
TGTGCCAGCAGTTACTCGGGGCGGGGGGCCTACAATGAGCAGTTCTTC
CASSYSGRGAYNEQFF
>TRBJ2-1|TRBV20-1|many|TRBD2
TGCAGTGCTGCAGTTGGCCCGGGACTAGGGCGAAATGAGCAGTTCTTC
CSAAVGPGLGRNEQFF
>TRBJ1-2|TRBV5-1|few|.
TGCGCCAGCAGCCGCGGGGACAATAACTATGGCTACACCTTC
CASSRGDNNYGYTF
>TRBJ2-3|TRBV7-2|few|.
TGTGCCAGCAGCTTACCTGCTCGCCGGGAACCTCTTACGCAGTATTTT
CASSLPARREPLTQYF
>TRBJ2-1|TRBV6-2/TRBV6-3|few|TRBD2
TGTGCCAGCAGTTACAGTACTAGCGGGAGGAGTTCCTACAATGAGCAGTTCTTC
CASSYSTSGRSSYNEQFF
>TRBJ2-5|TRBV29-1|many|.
TGCAGCGTTGTCGGCTGGGTAGGGCAGCCTCAAGAGACCCAGTACTTC
CSVVGWVGQPQETQYF
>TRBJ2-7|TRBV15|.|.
TGTGCCACCAGCAGAGCCCGAGCGCTAAGGGCCGAGCAGTACTTC
CATSRARALRAEQYF
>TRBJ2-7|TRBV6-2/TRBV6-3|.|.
TGTGCCAGTTCTAGGGCAAGCTCCTACGAGCAGTACTTC
CASSRASSYEQYF
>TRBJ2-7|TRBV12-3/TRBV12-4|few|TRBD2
TGTGCCAGCAGTCCCGGGAGGGGAGTTGGCTACGAGCAGTACTTC
CASSPGRGVGYEQYF
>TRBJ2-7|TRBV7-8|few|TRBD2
TGTGCCAGCAGCTTAGAAGCGGGAAGGACTCTCGAGCAGTACTTC
CASSLEAGRTLEQYF
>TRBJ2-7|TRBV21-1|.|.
TGTGCCAGCAGCAACCCGGGACGGGCCTTCTTC
CASSNPGRAFF
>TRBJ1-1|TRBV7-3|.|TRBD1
TGTGCCAGCAGCTTAAGTAGGGGGACAGGGGAGAACACTGAAGCTTTCTTT
CASSLSRGTGENTEAFF
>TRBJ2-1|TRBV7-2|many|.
TGTGCCAGCAGCAGACCCTACAATGAGCAGTTCTTC
CASSRPYNEQFF
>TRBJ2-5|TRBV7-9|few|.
TGTGCCAGCAGCCCATTACCAATAGCTCAAGAGACCCAGTACTTC
CASSPLPIAQETQYF
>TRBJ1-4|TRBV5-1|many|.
TGCGCCAGCAGCGGCGGGACGGGGAATGAAAAACTGTTTTTT
CASSGGTGNEKLFF
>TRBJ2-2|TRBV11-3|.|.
TGTGCCAGCAGCTCCGTTTCCAGCGGGGAGCTGTTTTTT
CASSSVSSGELFF
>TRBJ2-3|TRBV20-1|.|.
TGCAGTGCTAGGCCCATGAGGGGGTACGACACAGATACGCAGTATTTT
CSARPMRGYDTDTQYF
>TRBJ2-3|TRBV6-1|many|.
TGTGCCAGCATTGACCGGGGACGCAGCACAGATACGCAGTATTTT
CASIDRGRSTDTQYF
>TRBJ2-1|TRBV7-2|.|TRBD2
TGTGCCAGCAGCTGGGGCGGGAGACGAGCAGACAATGAGCAGTTCTTC
CASSWGGRRADNEQFF
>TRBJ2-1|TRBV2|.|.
TGTGCCAACACGGGCCCAACCTCGGATGAGCAGTTCTTC
CANTGPTSDEQFF
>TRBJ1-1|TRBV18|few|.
TGTGCCAGCCGGTGGGATGAAGACACTGAAGCTTTCTTT
CASRWDEDTEAFF
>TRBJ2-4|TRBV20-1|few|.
TGCAGTGCCCGAATTCCGGGGACCAAAAACATTCAGTACTTC
CSARIPGTKNIQYF
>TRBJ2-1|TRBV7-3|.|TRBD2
TGTGCCAGCAGCTTAAGCGGGAGGGCCTCCCATGAGCAGTTCTTC
CASSLSGRASHEQFF
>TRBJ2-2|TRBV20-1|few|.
TGCAGTGGGCGAAACACCGGGGAGCTGTTTTTT
CSGRNTGELFF
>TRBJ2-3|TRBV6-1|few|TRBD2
TGTGCCAGCGAGAGATCGGGAGGGGGGACAGATACGCAGTATTTT
CASERSGGGTDTQYF